Below, 28 T cell receptor beta chains from the same sample are listed, as sequenced in a study of cytomegalovirus exposure and HLA in healthy donors. TCRdb's copy holds only in-frame clones and misses some; the assay was immunoSEQ multiplex PCR. This table holds fewer than 150,000 clones, approximately 85% found once. The sample taken for sequencing was PBMCs. These receptors were obtained from a man aged 18 to 29 in good health and CMV-seronegative.

The rearrangement joins TRBV27 to TRBJ2-2, with 10 bases that match TRBD2. CDR1 is MNHEY and CDR2 is SMNVEV in the germline V gene (reference sequence). Germline trimming cut 6 bases from V and 5 bases from J; bases unmatched to any gene: 9. The CDR3 is made up of 16 amino acids. The CDR3 coding sequence is TGTGCCAGCAGACCACTACTAGCGGGAAGGACCGGGGAGCTGTTTTTT. Encoded protein: CASRPLLAGRTGELFF.

The rearrangement links TRBV19 to TRBJ1-2, with D perhaps matching TRBD1 (6 bases). V was clipped by 6 bases and J by 3 bases, with 14 bases between them. Per germline, CDR1 LNHDA and CDR2 SQIVND (reference sequence). This CDR3 is 14 amino acids long. The CDR3 DNA follows: TGTGCCAGTAGACCCGGGAGGGGGGACTATGGCTACACCTTC. It yields the protein CASRPGRGDYGYTF. The full variable domain, rest sourced from reference TRBV19 and TRBJ1-2, is DGGITQSPKYLFRKEGQNVTLSCEQNLNHDAMYWYRQDPGQGLRLIYYSQIVNDFQKGDIAEGYSVSREKKESFPLTVTSAQKNPTAFYLCASRPGRGDYGYTFGSGTRLTVV.

The chain carries TRBV5-1 and TRBJ1-3; perhaps TRBD1 as D (6 bases). The CDR3 has 14 residues. CDR1 is SGHRS and CDR2 is YFSETQ in the germline V gene. Between the trimmed V and J ends, which lost 3 bases and 0 bases, there was a span of 7 bases. CDR3: CASSSQGSGNTIYF. The CDR3 nucleotides read TGCGCCAGCAGCTCACAGGGCTCTGGAAACACCATATATTTT.

The V gene is TRBV5-6, the J gene TRBJ1-5; TRBD1 might be the D (6 bases). V shed 4 bases and J shed 5 bases, with 10 bases lying between them. CDR1 SGHDT and CDR2 YYEEEE come from the germline V gene. The CDR3 sequence is 13 residues long. The CDR3 nucleotides are TGTGCCAGCAGCAAGGACAGATATCAGCCCCAGCATTTT. It specifies CASSKDRYQPQHF.

The rearrangement links TRBV5-1 to TRBJ2-3; D may be TRBD2 (6 bases). V lost 4 bases to trimming and J lost 5 bases, with 23 bases between them. The CDR3 has 17 amino acids. Germline V gene sequence: CDR1 SGHRS, CDR2 YFSETQ. For the CDR3, the DNA is TGCGCCAGCAGCGCCGATAGAGGGAGCGTGCGGGGAGATACGCAGTATTTT. It translates to CASSADRGSVRGDTQYF. Looking up the rest from reference TRBV5-1 and TRBJ2-3 gives the full variable domain: KAGVTQTPRYLIKTRGQQVTLSCSPISGHRSVSWYQQTPGQGLQFLFEYFSETQRNKGNFPGRFSGRQFSNSRSEMNVSTLELGDSALYLCASSADRGSVRGDTQYFGPGTRLTVL.

The chain combines TRBV11-2 with TRBJ1-1; tentatively, D is TRBD1 (5 bases). Germline values: CDR1 SGHAT, CDR2 FQNNGV. The CDR3 consists of 14 residues. Trimming stripped 3 bases from V and 5 bases from J, with 13 bases between. The CDR3 DNA sequence: TGTGCCAGCAGCTTTTCAGGGAGGAGGACTGAAGCTTTCTTT. Translating gives CASSFSGRRTEAFF.

This rearrangement joins TRBV6-1 to TRBJ2-7, with 7 bases that match TRBD2. The V segment lost 0 bases and the J segment 3 bases; nucleotides outside the gene matches: 8. The length of the CDR3 is 16 residues. Germline CDR1 is MNHNS and CDR2 is SASEGT. This CDR3 is CASSEALAVLYYEQYF. In DNA form, the CDR3 reads TGTGCCAGCAGTGAAGCTCTAGCGGTCCTATACTACGAGCAGTACTTC.

The chain recombines TRBV4-1 with TRBJ2-5, with 8 positions matching TRBD2. CDR1 is MGHRA, CDR2 YSYEKL, per germline. The V gene end was trimmed by 0 bases and the J gene end by 0 bases; junction bases not matched to a gene: 3. CDR3 length equals 16 residues. CDR3 protein: CASSQDRAGDQETQYF. Here the CDR3 DNA reads TGCGCCAGCAGCCAAGATCGAGCGGGGGACCAAGAGACCCAGTACTTC.

The J gene is TRBJ1-5, the V gene TRBV25-1, with D perhaps matching TRBD1 (6 bases). V was shortened by 1 base and J by 7 bases, with 11 bases between the two germline ends. The CDR3 loop spans 14 amino acids. The germline gives CDR1 MGHDK, CDR2 SYGVNS. The CDR3 sequence is CASSEWGGQQPQHF. The CDR3 DNA reads as TGTGCCAGCAGTGAATGGGGGGGGCAGCAGCCCCAGCATTTT.

This chain joins TRBV27 and TRBJ2-3; a weak D match, TRBD2 (5 bases). This CDR3 has 15 residues. Germline loops: CDR1 MNHEY, CDR2 SMNVEV (reference sequence). V lost 1 base and J lost 0, with 8 bases in between. This CDR3 reads CASSLLAGSTDTQYF. The DNA for the CDR3 is TGTGCCAGCAGTTTATTGGCGGGTAGCACAGATACGCAGTATTTT.

The V gene is TRBV19, the J gene TRBJ2-7; no reliable D call. Germline V gene lookup returns CDR1 LNHDA and CDR2 SQIVND (reference sequence). This CDR3 has 14 residues. V was trimmed by 1 base and J by 3 bases, leaving 10 bases between them. In DNA form, the CDR3 reads TGTGCCAGTAGTATAGGACTTTTCCTCTACGAGCAGTACTTC. It translates to CASSIGLFLYEQYF.

V and J are TRBV6-1 and TRBJ1-1; the D gene is possibly TRBD1 (5 bases). Germline CDR1 reads MNHNS; CDR2 reads SASEGT. This CDR3 spans 12 amino acids. The V and J ends lost 8 bases and 4 bases respectively, with 11 bases between them. The DNA of the CDR3 is TGTGCCAGCGTCAGGGTTGGCACTGAAGCTTTCTTT. Residues: CASVRVGTEAFF.

This chain uses TRBV10-3 with TRBJ2-5; 8 bases align to TRBD1. The CDR3 length is 12 residues. Germline trimming cut 10 bases from V and 5 bases from J; bases unmatched to any gene: 6. Per germline, CDR1 ENHRY and CDR2 SYGVKD. The CDR3 coding sequence is TGTGCCAGTCGGACAGGGTCGGAGACCCAGTACTTC. Encoded protein: CASRTGSETQYF.

This rearrangement joins TRBV5-6 to TRBJ1-6; a weak D match, TRBD1 (5 bases). Germline assignment: CDR1 SGHDT and CDR2 YYEEEE. The CDR3 runs to 14 residues. With 0 bases removed from V and 10 bases from J, the gap between germline ends came to 11 bases. DNA of the CDR3: TGTGCCAGCAGCTTGGAGGGGAGGGTATCACCCCTCCACTTT. It codes for CASSLEGRVSPLHF.

The gene calls are TRBV5-1 and TRBJ2-5; TRBD1 matches 7 bases. The CDR3 has 14 residues. Germline V CDR1 and CDR2: SGHRS, YFSETQ. The V gene end was trimmed by 2 bases and the J gene end by 4 bases; junction bases not matched to a gene: 5. The CDR3 is CASSFNPGGETQYF. The CDR3 region has the DNA TGCGCCAGCAGCTTTAACCCAGGGGGAGAGACCCAGTACTTC.

This clone is a singleton in its sample. The chain carries TRBV6-5 and TRBJ2-7; 10 nucleotides match TRBD2. Germline V gene data show CDR1 as MNHEY and CDR2 as SVGAGI. After removal of 7 bases from V and 4 bases from J, the junction contained 4 bases not matched to a gene. The CDR3 consists of 13 residues. The DNA of the CDR3 is TGTGCCAGCACCTCACTAGCGGGGTACGAGCAGTACTTC. As protein: CASTSLAGYEQYF.

The chain is built from TRBV30 and TRBJ2-1, with D possibly TRBD2 on 5 matching bases. Per germline, CDR1 GTSNPN and CDR2 SVGIG (reference sequence). The CDR3 runs to 16 residues. V dropped 4 bases and J dropped 3 bases, with 19 bases sitting between them. This CDR3 reads CAWNPAAVLIYNEQFF. DNA of the CDR3: TGTGCCTGGAACCCCGCAGCGGTCCTGATCTACAATGAGCAGTTCTTC.

The rearrangement uses TRBV7-9 and TRBJ1-1; D is possibly TRBD1 (5 bases). Trimming left V 0 bases short and J 4 bases short, with 12 bases between. Germline V gene sequence: CDR1 SEHNR, CDR2 FQNEAQ (reference sequence). The length of the CDR3 is 15 residues. The CDR3 is CASSLAVGGGTEAFF. In DNA form, the CDR3 reads TGTGCCAGCAGCTTAGCGGTGGGGGGGGGCACTGAAGCTTTCTTT.

CDR3 bases: TGTGCCAGCAGCCATCTAACTAGCACAGATACGCAGTATTTT. Protein product: CASSHLTSTDTQYF. The rearrangement uses TRBV6-5 and TRBJ2-3; the D is unclear. V was cut by 6 bases and J by 0 bases, with 10 bases left in between. Germline CDR1 MNHEY, CDR2 SVGAGI. CDR3 length: 14 residues.

The V gene is TRBV5-4, the J gene TRBJ1-2; TRBD1 agrees at 9 bases. The ends lost 4 bases at V and 8 bases at J; junction bases unmatched: 9. The germline V gene encodes CDR1 SGHNT and CDR2 YYREEE (reference sequence). There are 14 residues in the CDR3. This CDR3 reads CASSPPGQGLGYTF. DNA of the CDR3: TGTGCCAGCAGCCCCCCGGGACAGGGTTTAGGCTACACCTTC.

CDR3 loop: CASSILRTGNTEAFF. The CDR3 nucleotides read TGTGCCAGCAGCATCTTGCGAACAGGGAACACTGAAGCTTTCTTT. This chain joins TRBV21-1 and TRBJ1-1; the listed D gene, TRBD1, was not tested against the DNA. TRBV21-1 has pseudogene status. The CDR3 is 15 amino acids.

This chain connects TRBV11-2 to TRBJ2-7, with TRBD2 matching over 7 bases. The CDR3 has 15 amino acids. V lost 5 bases, J lost 7 bases, and 14 bases stayed unmatched. Germline V gives CDR1 SGHAT, CDR2 FQNNGV. CDR3 residues: CASSHPGGSRREQYF. The CDR3 nucleotides read TGTGCCAGCAGCCATCCCGGGGGGTCCCGTCGTGAGCAGTACTTC.

V gene TRBV5-1 combines with J gene TRBJ2-1; the match to TRBD2 covers 8 bases. This CDR3 contains 15 residues. Germline V lookup: CDR1 SGHRS, CDR2 YFSETQ. V shed 4 bases, J shed 0 bases, and the junction held 3 bases outside the gene matches. The CDR3 nucleotides are TGCGCCAGCAGCGAAGGGACTAGCTCCTACAATGAGCAGTTCTTC. Encoded protein: CASSEGTSSYNEQFF.

This rearrangement joins TRBV5-1 to TRBJ1-1, with D tentatively TRBD1 (5 bases). The V gene's germline CDR1 is SGHRS and CDR2 YFSETQ. The CDR3 consists of 14 residues. Trimming left V 2 bases short and J 0 bases short, with 8 bases between. The DNA of the CDR3 is TGCGCCAGCAGCTTCCAGGGAATGAACACTGAAGCTTTCTTT. This encodes CASSFQGMNTEAFF.

The gene calls are TRBV6-1 and TRBJ1-5; 9 bases agree with TRBD1. The CDR3 has 15 residues. V dropped 7 bases and J dropped 7; count of bases not matched to a gene: 11. Per germline, CDR1 MNHNS and CDR2 SASEGT. CDR3 bases: TGTGCCAGCAACTCCGGGACAGGGACGGGGCAGCCCCAGCATTTT. Translated, it gives CASNSGTGTGQPQHF.

In this sample, this clone turned up a few times. The genes are TRBV30 and TRBJ1-1; the match to TRBD1 covers 8 bases. With V trimmed by 4 bases and J by 11 bases, 9 bases remained unmatched. Germline values: CDR1 GTSNPN, CDR2 SVGIG (reference sequence). This CDR3 contains 12 residues. CDR3 nucleotides: TGTGCCTGGACTAACGGACAGGGTCCGGCTTTCTTT. Translating it yields CAWTNGQGPAFF.

This rearrangement joins TRBV9 to TRBJ2-5, with 8 bases that match TRBD2. The V gene's germline CDR1 is SGDLS and CDR2 YYNGEE. The CDR3 runs to 17 residues. The trim removed 4 bases at V and 1 base at J, leaving 12 bases unmatched. The CDR3 nucleotides are TGTGCCAGCAGCCCTCCCCTGGTAGCGGGGACCCAAGAGACCCAGTACTTC. This translates into CASSPPLVAGTQETQYF.

The chain links TRBV5-6 to TRBJ2-6; no definite D call. This CDR3 spans 15 amino acids. Germline CDR1 and CDR2: SGHDT and YYEEEE. V was cut by 0 bases and J by 1 base, with 5 bases left in between. CDR3 sequence (DNA): TGTGCCAGCAGCTTGGGCCGGTCTGGGGCCAACGTCCTGACTTTC. This translates into CASSLGRSGANVLTF.